These T cell receptor beta chains were read from a single sample in a study of molecular identifiers for immune sequencing clone quantification. TCRdb redid the calling of the PCR reads with MiXCR, one entry per CDR3 protein. The sample gives 400,000 to 600,000 distinct CDR3 sequences, 25% of which show up once; over 0.6% is in the top ten. The sequenced sample consisted of naive CD8+ T cells from blood, with Jurkat cell RNA spiked in. The receptor source for this set is a human donor in good health. Some libraries in this study had Jurkat cell RNA spiked in. The CDR3 runs from the conserved cysteine through the conserved F or W. The order of the fields is D gene, J gene, V gene, clone size, CDR3 DNA, CDR3 protein. The D gene is left open where the match is weak. Clone size is stated in some rows and not others, as once, few, many or a class when expanded.

d_gene: TRBD1
j_gene: TRBJ2-3
v_gene: TRBV20-1
abundance: NA
CDR3nt: TGCAGTGCCCGACAGGGCCCAATCACAGATACGCAGTATTTT
CDR3aa: CSARQGPITDTQYF

d_gene: NA
j_gene: TRBJ2-1
v_gene: TRBV12-3/TRBV12-4
abundance: few
CDR3nt: TGTGCCAGCAGTTGGGGGAGAGTCAATGAGCAGTTCTTC
CDR3aa: CASSWGRVNEQFF

d_gene: NA
j_gene: TRBJ2-4
v_gene: TRBV7-9
abundance: few
CDR3nt: TGTGCCAGCAGCCTCCCTGCCAAAAACATTCAGTACTTC
CDR3aa: CASSLPAKNIQYF

d_gene: NA
j_gene: TRBJ2-7
v_gene: TRBV20-1
abundance: NA
CDR3nt: TGCAGTGCACCCGTCGGAGGGGGGCCTGAGCAGTACTTC
CDR3aa: CSAPVGGGPEQYF

d_gene: NA
j_gene: TRBJ2-2
v_gene: TRBV29-1
abundance: NA
CDR3nt: TGCAGCGTTGTGGTCGGGGGCGGGGAGCTGTTTTTT
CDR3aa: CSVVVGGGELFF

d_gene: NA
j_gene: TRBJ2-5
v_gene: TRBV27
abundance: few
CDR3nt: TGTGCCAGCAAAGTCAGGTTAAGCCAAGAGACCCAGTACTTC
CDR3aa: CASKVRLSQETQYF

d_gene: NA
j_gene: TRBJ2-7
v_gene: TRBV6-1
abundance: NA
CDR3nt: TGTGCCAGCAGTAATCCCTGGCCCTACGAGCAGTACTTC
CDR3aa: CASSNPWPYEQYF

d_gene: TRBD1
j_gene: TRBJ2-3
v_gene: TRBV2
abundance: NA
CDR3nt: TGTGCCAGCAGTCGTCTGGACAGGGGTACAGATACGCAGTATTTT
CDR3aa: CASSRLDRGTDTQYF

d_gene: NA
j_gene: TRBJ1-3
v_gene: TRBV4-2
abundance: NA
CDR3nt: TGTGCCAGCAGCCGAGAAATACGGCACTCTGGAAACACCATATATTTT
CDR3aa: CASSREIRHSGNTIYF

d_gene: TRBD2
j_gene: TRBJ2-3
v_gene: TRBV5-3
abundance: NA
CDR3nt: TGTGCCAGCAACCCGGGGCCGGGGGGGCTGGATACGCAGTATTTT
CDR3aa: CASNPGPGGLDTQYF

d_gene: TRBD2
j_gene: TRBJ2-7
v_gene: TRBV7-9
abundance: NA
CDR3nt: TGTGCCAGCAGCTTATCTAGCGGGGGAGCCTACGAGCAGTACTTC
CDR3aa: CASSLSSGGAYEQYF

d_gene: NA
j_gene: TRBJ1-5
v_gene: TRBV11-2
abundance: NA
CDR3nt: TGTGCCAGCAGCCGGGACGGTCACAATCAGCCCCAGCATTTT
CDR3aa: CASSRDGHNQPQHF

d_gene: NA
j_gene: TRBJ2-7
v_gene: TRBV20-1
abundance: many
CDR3nt: TGCAGTGCTAGCGAGTTGTCCTACGAGCAGTACTTC
CDR3aa: CSASELSYEQYF

d_gene: NA
j_gene: TRBJ1-2
v_gene: TRBV29-1
abundance: many
CDR3nt: TGCAGCGTTCAGGGACTCTATGGCTACACCTTC
CDR3aa: CSVQGLYGYTF

d_gene: NA
j_gene: TRBJ1-1
v_gene: TRBV25-1
abundance: NA
CDR3nt: TGTGCCAGCAGTGTACCCGGGGTGGGTGAAGCTTTCTTT
CDR3aa: CASSVPGVGEAFF

d_gene: NA
j_gene: TRBJ1-1
v_gene: TRBV30
abundance: few
CDR3nt: TGTGCCTGTTGGGATTCGGGCACTGAAGCTTTCTTT
CDR3aa: CACWDSGTEAFF

d_gene: NA
j_gene: TRBJ2-7
v_gene: TRBV4-1
abundance: once
CDR3nt: TGCGCCAGCAGCCAATTAGAGTCCCACGAGCAGTACTTC
CDR3aa: CASSQLESHEQYF

d_gene: TRBD1
j_gene: TRBJ2-2
v_gene: TRBV2
abundance: few
CDR3nt: TGTGCCAGCAGTGAAGGGACAGGGGGCGAAGAGGAGCTGTTTTTT
CDR3aa: CASSEGTGGEEELFF

d_gene: NA
j_gene: TRBJ2-3
v_gene: TRBV28
abundance: many
CDR3nt: TGTGCCACAGTACCGGGACATCTAAGCACAGATACGCAGTATTTT
CDR3aa: CATVPGHLSTDTQYF

d_gene: TRBD1
j_gene: TRBJ1-1
v_gene: TRBV29-1
abundance: many
CDR3nt: TGCAGCGTTGGGGAATCAGGGGGAGCTTTCTTT
CDR3aa: CSVGESGGAFF

d_gene: TRBD2
j_gene: TRBJ2-2
v_gene: TRBV6-1
abundance: NA
CDR3nt: TGTGCCAGCAGTGACGGACTAGTCGACACCGGGGAGCTGTTTTTT
CDR3aa: CASSDGLVDTGELFF

d_gene: NA
j_gene: TRBJ2-7
v_gene: TRBV25-1
abundance: many
CDR3nt: TGTGCCACAAGTATAGGGATCGAGCAGTACTTC
CDR3aa: CATSIGIEQYF

d_gene: NA
j_gene: TRBJ2-7
v_gene: TRBV5-4
abundance: many
CDR3nt: TGTGCCAGCAGCTTGGTGGTCGGCTACGAGCAGTACTTC
CDR3aa: CASSLVVGYEQYF

d_gene: NA
j_gene: TRBJ2-5
v_gene: TRBV29-1
abundance: many
CDR3nt: TGCAGCGTTGAAGGTCTCAGTTGGTTGGAGACCCAGTACTTC
CDR3aa: CSVEGLSWLETQYF

d_gene: NA
j_gene: TRBJ2-7
v_gene: TRBV7-2
abundance: NA
CDR3nt: TGTGCCAGCAGCTTATTTTGGGGTGTAGGTTACGAGCAGTACTTC
CDR3aa: CASSLFWGVGYEQYF

d_gene: TRBD1
j_gene: TRBJ2-3
v_gene: TRBV11-2
abundance: NA
CDR3nt: TGTGCCAGCAGCTTAAATCCCGGGACAGACCTCTCCTCACCAGATACGCAGTATTTT
CDR3aa: CASSLNPGTDLSSPDTQYF

d_gene: TRBD2
j_gene: TRBJ2-4
v_gene: TRBV7-9
abundance: many
CDR3nt: TGTGCCAGCAGCCTCGGACTAGCGGGGGGACTTGGCAGCATTCAGTACTTC
CDR3aa: CASSLGLAGGLGSIQYF

d_gene: NA
j_gene: TRBJ2-4
v_gene: TRBV4-1
abundance: NA
CDR3nt: TGCGCCAGCAGCCAAGTAGTCGACAGGGGCGGGGGCATTCAGTACTTC
CDR3aa: CASSQVVDRGGGIQYF

d_gene: NA
j_gene: TRBJ2-6
v_gene: TRBV6-6
abundance: NA
CDR3nt: TGTGCCACCAGACGGGACGCTTACTCTGGGGCCAACGTCCCGACTTTC
CDR3aa: CATRRDAYSGANVPTF

d_gene: TRBD2
j_gene: TRBJ2-7
v_gene: TRBV20-1
abundance: NA
CDR3nt: TGCAGTGCCCCTGGGACTAGCGGGGGACCCACCCACGAGCAGTACTTC
CDR3aa: CSAPGTSGGPTHEQYF

d_gene: TRBD2
j_gene: TRBJ2-7
v_gene: TRBV6-2/TRBV6-3
abundance: few
CDR3nt: TGTGCCAGCAGCGCCCCAGCGGGGGGCTTCTACGAGCAGTACTTC
CDR3aa: CASSAPAGGFYEQYF

d_gene: NA
j_gene: TRBJ2-7
v_gene: TRBV9
abundance: NA
CDR3nt: TGTGCCAGCAGCGGGGGACGGGATGACTACGAGCAGTACTTC
CDR3aa: CASSGGRDDYEQYF

d_gene: NA
j_gene: TRBJ2-3
v_gene: TRBV6-5
abundance: NA
CDR3nt: TGTGCCAGCAGCGGCCGACGGAGAGCTAGCACAGATACGCAGTATTTT
CDR3aa: CASSGRRRASTDTQYF

d_gene: NA
j_gene: TRBJ2-7
v_gene: TRBV20-1
abundance: many
CDR3nt: TGCAGTGCTAGAGATGGCCAGATCTCCTACGAGCAGTACTTC
CDR3aa: CSARDGQISYEQYF

d_gene: NA
j_gene: TRBJ2-7
v_gene: TRBV7-9
abundance: few
CDR3nt: TGTGCCAGCAGCTTAGCGCAGGGTGAAAGGAAGTACGAGCAGTACTTC
CDR3aa: CASSLAQGERKYEQYF

d_gene: NA
j_gene: TRBJ1-5
v_gene: TRBV2
abundance: many
CDR3nt: TGTGCCAGCAGTGAAGGTGCAGGGATTAATCAGCCCCAGCATTTT
CDR3aa: CASSEGAGINQPQHF

d_gene: NA
j_gene: TRBJ2-6
v_gene: TRBV5-8
abundance: NA
CDR3nt: TGTGCCACCTCGGGGCCTGAAAGCTACCCATCTGGGGCCAACGTCCTGACTTTC
CDR3aa: CATSGPESYPSGANVLTF

d_gene: NA
j_gene: TRBJ2-5
v_gene: TRBV7-2
abundance: few
CDR3nt: TGTGCCAGCAGGCCGGACAGTCAAGGATTACTAGGGACCCAGTACTTC
CDR3aa: CASRPDSQGLLGTQYF

d_gene: NA
j_gene: TRBJ2-3
v_gene: TRBV19
abundance: NA
CDR3nt: TGTGCCAGTAGTAAACTAGACACAGATACGCAGTATTTT
CDR3aa: CASSKLDTDTQYF

d_gene: TRBD1
j_gene: TRBJ1-1
v_gene: TRBV30
abundance: many
CDR3nt: TGTGCATTAGAAGGACAGGGACCTGAAGCTTTCTTT
CDR3aa: CALEGQGPEAFF

d_gene: TRBD1
j_gene: TRBJ1-1
v_gene: TRBV7-6
abundance: NA
CDR3nt: TGTGCCAGCAGCTCACGACAGGGTTTGGACACTGAAGCTTTCTTT
CDR3aa: CASSSRQGLDTEAFF

d_gene: NA
j_gene: TRBJ2-5
v_gene: TRBV10-3
abundance: NA
CDR3nt: TGTGCCATCAGTGAGTGGGCGGACCAAGAGACCCAGTACTTC
CDR3aa: CAISEWADQETQYF

d_gene: TRBD2
j_gene: TRBJ2-3
v_gene: TRBV6-2/TRBV6-3
abundance: many
CDR3nt: TGTGCCAGCAGCCGCGGGAGAAGGTCAGATACGCAGTATTTT
CDR3aa: CASSRGRRSDTQYF

d_gene: TRBD2
j_gene: TRBJ2-3
v_gene: TRBV27
abundance: NA
CDR3nt: TGTGCCAGCAGTGCTAGCGGGAGGCACACAGATACGCAGTATTTT
CDR3aa: CASSASGRHTDTQYF

d_gene: NA
j_gene: TRBJ1-5
v_gene: TRBV18
abundance: few
CDR3nt: TGTGCCAGCTCACCACCGGGAACAGGGCATCAGCCCCAGCATTTT
CDR3aa: CASSPPGTGHQPQHF

d_gene: TRBD1
j_gene: TRBJ2-1
v_gene: TRBV13
abundance: NA
CDR3nt: TGTGCCAGCAGCTTAGCCGGACAGGACCTAGAGGGTGAGCAGTTCTTC
CDR3aa: CASSLAGQDLEGEQFF

d_gene: TRBD1
j_gene: TRBJ2-2
v_gene: TRBV4-3
abundance: few
CDR3nt: TGCGCCAGCAGCCAAGTTGTCGAGAAGGAGTCAGGGGGTGACACCGGGGAGCTGTTTTTT
CDR3aa: CASSQVVEKESGGDTGELFF

d_gene: TRBD1
j_gene: TRBJ2-7
v_gene: TRBV5-3
abundance: NA
CDR3nt: TGTGCCAGCAGCTCAGGACAGGGAAACAACGAGCAGTACTTC
CDR3aa: CASSSGQGNNEQYF

d_gene: TRBD2
j_gene: TRBJ2-7
v_gene: TRBV4-2
abundance: NA
CDR3nt: TGTGCCAGCAGCCAAGATAGTCTAGCGGGGGCCTGGGAGCAGTACTTC
CDR3aa: CASSQDSLAGAWEQYF

d_gene: NA
j_gene: TRBJ2-6
v_gene: TRBV5-8
abundance: few
CDR3nt: TGTGCCAGCAGCCGGGAAAGCTCTGGGGCCAACGTCCTGACTTTC
CDR3aa: CASSRESSGANVLTF

d_gene: NA
j_gene: TRBJ2-1
v_gene: TRBV29-1
abundance: NA
CDR3nt: TGCAGCGTTGTAGGAGGTAGGCTCCGCGGCGATGAGCAGTTCTTC
CDR3aa: CSVVGGRLRGDEQFF

d_gene: NA
j_gene: TRBJ2-7
v_gene: TRBV30
abundance: NA
CDR3nt: TGTGCCTGGAGTGTATTAGCAGGGCTCTCCTACGAGCAGTACTTC
CDR3aa: CAWSVLAGLSYEQYF

d_gene: NA
j_gene: TRBJ2-1
v_gene: TRBV7-9
abundance: NA
CDR3nt: TGTGCCAGCAGCGCTACCTACAATGCGCAGTTCTTC
CDR3aa: CASSATYNAQFF

d_gene: TRBD2
j_gene: TRBJ2-1
v_gene: TRBV15
abundance: few
CDR3nt: TGTGCCACCACTACCAAAGCTGGAGCGGGGACCTACAATGAGCAGTTCTTC
CDR3aa: CATTTKAGAGTYNEQFF

d_gene: TRBD2
j_gene: TRBJ2-3
v_gene: TRBV20-1
abundance: NA
CDR3nt: TGCCGTGCCCCCGGACTAGCGGGAGGTACAGATACGCAGTATTTT
CDR3aa: CRAPGLAGGTDTQYF

d_gene: NA
j_gene: TRBJ2-7
v_gene: TRBV28
abundance: NA
CDR3nt: TGTGCCAGCAGTTTAGGACAGTCCTACGAGCGGTACTTC
CDR3aa: CASSLGQSYERYF

d_gene: NA
j_gene: TRBJ1-5
v_gene: TRBV28
abundance: NA
CDR3nt: TGTGTCAGCAGTTTAGCCAATCAGCCCCAGCATTTT
CDR3aa: CVSSLANQPQHF

d_gene: NA
j_gene: TRBJ2-7
v_gene: TRBV11-2
abundance: NA
CDR3nt: TGTGCCAGCAGCTTAGACATCACGGGGGAGCAGTACTTC
CDR3aa: CASSLDITGEQYF

d_gene: TRBD1
j_gene: TRBJ2-2
v_gene: TRBV9
abundance: NA
CDR3nt: TGTGCCGGCAGCGTAGATGACAGGGGGCTTCACACCGGGGAGCTGTTTTTT
CDR3aa: CAGSVDDRGLHTGELFF